Each of the 17 T cell receptor beta chains below was sequenced from the same sample in a study of OX40 agonist ivuxolimab in advanced cancers. Libraries were prepared by immunoSEQ multiplex PCR; TCRdb keeps only in-frame clonotypes and omits some of them. The profile covers tens of thousands of clones, with more than 80% appearing a single time and nearly 7.5% taken by the ten largest. Material: CD4+ or CD8+ T cells sorted from blood, obtained in a trial of the OX40 agonist ivuxolimab. Receptors originate from an adult with an advanced solid tumor such as melanoma, head and neck, liver or kidney cancer.

This rearrangement joins TRBV27 to TRBJ2-5; D unclear. The CDR3 has 11 residues. V was cut by 3 bases and J by 4 bases, with 3 bases left in between. The germline gives CDR1 MNHEY, CDR2 SMNVEV (reference sequence). The CDR3 protein is CASSFRETQYF. CDR3 bases: TGTGCCAGCAGTTTCAGAGAGACCCAGTACTTC.

The gene calls are TRBV19 and TRBJ1-4, with D perhaps matching TRBD1 (5 bases). The CDR3 has 15 residues. With 6 bases removed from V and 4 bases from J, the gap between germline ends came to 15 bases. Germline CDR1 reads LNHDA; CDR2 reads SQIVND (reference sequence). In DNA, the CDR3 is TGTGCCAGTAGGCTACGGGGGGAGTATAATGAAAAACTGTTTTTT. This gives the protein CASRLRGEYNEKLFF.

The chain joins TRBV27 to TRBJ1-1, with D possibly being TRBD1 (6 bases). Trimming cost V 0 bases and J 3 bases, with 14 bases left between them. The CDR3 is 16 residues long. Looked up from germline, CDR1 is MNHEY and CDR2 is SMNVEV (reference sequence). The CDR3 protein is CASSLSGATGYTEAFF. The DNA of the CDR3 is TGTGCCAGCAGTTTATCTGGAGCCACAGGGTACACTGAAGCTTTCTTT.

As concerns this clone: Within the sample, other DNA sequences also encode this same CDR3. The rearrangement uses TRBV5-1 and TRBJ1-2; D is unresolved. V was cut by 0 bases and J by 0 bases, with 3 bases left in between. This CDR3 comprises 13 residues. Germline V gene sequence: CDR1 SGHRS, CDR2 YFSETQ. DNA of the CDR3: TGCGCCAGCAGCTTGGGGACTAACTATGGCTACACCTTC. As protein: CASSLGTNYGYTF. Filled out from reference TRBV5-1 and TRBJ1-2, the complete variable domain reads KAGVTQTPRYLIKTRGQQVTLSCSPISGHRSVSWYQQTPGQGLQFLFEYFSETQRNKGNFPGRFSGRQFSNSRSEMNVSTLELGDSALYLCASSLGTNYGYTFGSGTRLTVV.

This clone was detected only a few times. The rearrangement links TRBV6-1 to TRBJ1-2; tentative D call: TRBD1 (5 bases). The germline V and J ends were trimmed by 4 bases and 5 bases, with 14 bases remaining between them. CDR1 MNHNS and CDR2 SASEGT come from the germline V gene. This CDR3 region has 14 residues. CDR3 sequence reads: CASSGQTEVYGYTF. In DNA form, the CDR3 reads TGTGCCAGCAGTGGCCAGACAGAGGTTTATGGCTACACCTTC.

The chain links TRBV6-6 to TRBJ2-7; the D call may be TRBD1 or TRBD2 (6 bases each). Germline values: CDR1 MNHNY, CDR2 SVGAGI (reference sequence). The CDR3 is made up of 15 amino acids. Trimming left V 2 bases short and J 4 bases short, with 15 bases between. In DNA, the CDR3 is TGTGCCAGCAGTTACATAGGGGGGAAAGAATACGAGCAGTACTTC. This gives the protein CASSYIGGKEYEQYF.

This clone was found once. The V gene is TRBV28, the J gene TRBJ2-1, with no clear D. Germline values: CDR1 MDHEN, CDR2 SYDVKM. V lost 2 bases to trimming and J lost 7 bases, with 12 bases between them. The CDR3 is made up of 14 amino acids. The CDR3 coding sequence is TGTGCCAGCAGTTTAAGAGTAGCCGGGAATGAGCAGTTCTTC. It codes for CASSLRVAGNEQFF. The full variable domain, with the rest looked up from reference TRBV28 and TRBJ2-1, is DVKVTQSSRYLVKRTGEKVFLECVQDMDHENMFWYRQDPGLGLRLIYFSYDVKMKEKGDIPEGYSVSREKKERFSLILESASTNQTSMYLCASSLRVAGNEQFFGPGTRLTVL.

The chain uses TRBV30 and TRBJ1-2; 7 bases fit TRBD1. J lost 8 bases, V lost 3 bases, and 6 bases had no gene match. CDR3 length: 12 residues. Germline lookup yields CDR1 GTSNPN and CDR2 SVGIG (reference sequence). The CDR3 reads CAWREGARGYTF. For the CDR3, the DNA is TGTGCCTGGAGGGAGGGGGCGAGGGGCTACACCTTC.

The chain uses TRBV7-2 and TRBJ2-7; 7 bases agree with TRBD2. The CDR3 loop spans 12 amino acids. The germline V gene encodes CDR1 SGHTA and CDR2 FQGNSA. J lost 6 bases, V lost 4 bases, and 3 bases had no gene match. CDR3 sequence (DNA): TGTGCCAGCAGCTCCCCGGGGGGCGAGCAGTACTTC. It is translated as CASSSPGGEQYF.

V usage is TRBV6-1 and J usage is TRBJ1-5; a weak D match, TRBD1 (6 bases). Germline-derived CDR1 and CDR2 are MNHNS and SASEGT. The CDR3 covers 15 residues. V lost 6 bases, J lost 5 bases, and 17 bases lay in between. The CDR3 sequence is CASRAQGIRDQPQHF. DNA for the CDR3: TGTGCCAGCAGGGCCCAGGGGATTCGCGATCAGCCCCAGCATTTT.

The gene calls are TRBV2 and TRBJ2-3; D is unclear. This CDR3 is 13 amino acids long. Germline CDR1 and CDR2: SNHLY and FYNNEI. V lost 3 bases, J lost 2 bases, and 6 bases lay in between. The CDR3 nucleotides are TGTGCCAGCAGTGACAGTACCACAGATACGCAGTATTTT. Translated, it gives CASSDSTTDTQYF.

The chain uses TRBV7-3 and TRBJ2-5; TRBD2 might be the D (6 bases). The CDR3 covers 14 residues. Germline CDR1 is SGHTA and CDR2 is FQGTGA. The V end lost 5 bases, the J end lost 5 bases, and 15 bases lay between the germline ends. The CDR3 sequence: CASSVKASDETQYF. CDR3 nucleotide sequence: TGTGCCAGCAGCGTAAAGGCTAGCGATGAGACCCAGTACTTC.

The genes are TRBV5-1 and TRBJ1-2; weak D call: TRBD1 (5 bases). The CDR3 sequence is 13 residues long. Trimming cost V 4 bases and J 7 bases, with 14 bases left between them. Per the germline V gene, CDR1 is SGHRS and CDR2 is YFSETQ. CDR3 protein: CASSGLGTAGYTF. The CDR3 DNA follows: TGCGCCAGCAGCGGCTTAGGGACGGCTGGCTACACCTTC.

This clone occurred once. The rearrangement joins TRBV2 to TRBJ1-1, with D perhaps matching TRBD1 (5 bases). V was clipped by 7 bases and J by 1 base, with 13 bases between them. This CDR3 contains 14 residues. The V gene's germline CDR1 is SNHLY and CDR2 FYNNEI. The CDR3 reads CASMGLQENTEAFF. The CDR3 coding sequence is TGTGCCAGCATGGGGTTACAGGAGAACACTGAAGCTTTCTTT.

The CDR3 region has the DNA TGTGCCAGCAGCTTAGACAATGAGCAGTTCTTC. Its protein is CASSLDNEQFF. V gene TRBV11-3 combines with J gene TRBJ2-1; D uncertain. The CDR3 length is 11 residues. CDR1 and CDR2 from the germline V gene are SGHNT and YENEEA. Trimming removed 0 bases from V and 6 bases from J, with 0 bases in between.

This sequence joins TRBV29-1 and TRBJ2-3; D is possibly TRBD2 (6 bases). Trimming left V 7 bases short and J 6 bases short, with 14 bases between. Germline V lookup: CDR1 SQVTM, CDR2 ANQGSEA. The CDR3 runs to 12 residues. The CDR3 DNA reads as TGCAGCGCGAAGGGCGGAGGGGATACGCAGTATTTT. Its translation is CSAKGGGDTQYF.

The rearrangement links TRBV6-4 to TRBJ2-1, with D hard to call. This CDR3 spans 13 amino acids. Germline CDR1 MRHNA, CDR2 SNTAGT. V was shortened by 0 bases and J by 8 bases, with 8 bases between the two germline ends. CDR3 nucleotide sequence: TGTGCCAGCAGTGACTCCCCGCACGATGAGCAGTTCTTC. Its translation: CASSDSPHDEQFF.